Shown below are 26 T cell receptor beta chains from a single sample sequenced in a study of cytomegalovirus exposure and HLA in healthy donors. Amplification used 60 Vbeta primers and 13 Jbeta primers. The protocol was immunoSEQ multiplex PCR, while the TCRdb copy is restricted to in-frame clones and leaves out a portion. Here the sample spans about 130,000 clones, around 79% being singletons. The sequenced sample was PBMCs. The receptors were sampled from a man aged 40-49 years in good health and CMV-seropositive.

The J gene is TRBJ1-1, the V gene TRBV19; TRBD1 aligns across 7 bases. V dropped 2 bases and J dropped 7; count of bases not matched to a gene: 1. There are 12 residues in the CDR3. Germline-derived CDR1 and CDR2 are LNHDA and SQIVND (reference sequence). CDR3 nucleotides: TGTGCCAGTAGTATACGACAGGGTGAAGCTTTCTTT. It is translated as CASSIRQGEAFF. Complete variable domain (other parts from reference TRBV19 and TRBJ1-1): DGGITQSPKYLFRKEGQNVTLSCEQNLNHDAMYWYRQDPGQGLRLIYYSQIVNDFQKGDIAEGYSVSREKKESFPLTVTSAQKNPTAFYLCASSIRQGEAFFGQGTRLTVV.

This rearrangement joins TRBV7-2 to TRBJ1-1; 7 nucleotides agree with TRBD1. The V gene end was trimmed by 0 bases and the J gene end by 7 bases; junction bases not matched to a gene: 5. CDR1 and CDR2 (germline): SGHTA, FQGNSA. The CDR3 is made up of 14 amino acids. Here the CDR3 DNA reads TGTGCCAGCAGCTTAGCGTGGGCAGGGGGTGAAGCTTTCTTT. This gives the protein CASSLAWAGGEAFF.

This clone was seen once. In DNA, the CDR3 is TGTGCCAGCAGCTTAGGGACACCCCATGGCTACACCTTC. Amino acid sequence: CASSLGTPHGYTF. The V call is TRBV13, the J call TRBJ1-2; no clear D gene. Trimming removed 0 bases from V and 6 bases from J, with 8 bases in between. Germline CDR1 is PRHDT and CDR2 is FYEKMQ (reference sequence). The CDR3 runs to 13 residues.

The chain uses TRBV6-1 and TRBJ2-6; D is uncertain. Germline V gene lookup returns CDR1 MNHNS and CDR2 SASEGT. The CDR3 is made up of 16 amino acids. V was trimmed by 0 bases and J by 0 bases, leaving 6 bases between them. The CDR3 DNA reads TGTGCCAGCAGTGAAGCTCGGAGCTCTGGGGCCAACGTCCTGACTTTC. Residues: CASSEARSSGANVLTF.

The genes are TRBV6-1 and TRBJ1-3; the D is unclear. This CDR3 contains 15 residues. CDR1 and CDR2 from the germline V gene are MNHNS and SASEGT. V was shortened by 4 bases and J by 1 base, with 11 bases between the two germline ends. The CDR3 sequence: CASSGSYRSGNTIYF. CDR3 coding DNA: TGTGCCAGCAGTGGGTCGTATCGGTCTGGAAACACCATATATTTT.

The J gene is TRBJ2-7, the V gene TRBV27, with unresolved D. CDR1 is MNHEY and CDR2 is SMNVEV in the germline V gene (reference sequence). V was trimmed by 8 bases and J by 3 bases, leaving 5 bases between them. The CDR3 extends over 10 amino acids. The CDR3 here is CASLSYEQYF. DNA of the CDR3: TGTGCCAGCTTGAGCTACGAGCAGTACTTC.

V gene TRBV25-1 combines with J gene TRBJ2-7; D unresolved. Germline CDR1 and CDR2: MGHDK and SYGVNS. The CDR3 runs 11 residues. V lost 5 bases and J lost 3, with 5 bases in between. The CDR3: CASSNLYEQYF. In nucleotides, the CDR3 is TGTGCCAGCAGTAATCTCTACGAGCAGTACTTC.

In this sample, this clone turned up a few times. The chain combines TRBV7-2 with TRBJ1-1; D possibly corresponds to TRBD1 (5 bases). Per germline, CDR1 SGHTA and CDR2 FQGNSA. The CDR3 spans 13 residues. V was trimmed by 3 bases and J by 7 bases, leaving 12 bases between them. CDR3 nucleotides: TGTGCCAGCAGCTTGGGCAGGGCCATTGAAGCTTTCTTT. Amino acid sequence: CASSLGRAIEAFF.

This chain joins TRBV29-1 and TRBJ1-2, with 9 bases matching TRBD1. CDR1 SQVTM and CDR2 ANQGSEA come from the germline V gene. The CDR3 totals 16 residues. V shed 3 bases, J shed 0 bases, and the junction held 8 bases outside the gene matches. The chain's CDR3 is CSVDRTGDITNYGYTF. CDR3 DNA sequence: TGCAGCGTTGACAGGACAGGGGATATAACTAACTATGGCTACACCTTC.

V gene TRBV30 combines with J gene TRBJ1-6, with 7 bases that match TRBD1. V was pared by 3 bases and J by 5 bases, with 4 bases of the junction left unmatched. The CDR3 covers 14 residues. Germline V lookup: CDR1 GTSNPN, CDR2 SVGIG (reference sequence). CDR3 in amino acids: CAWSTGADNSPLHF. As DNA, the CDR3 is TGTGCCTGGAGCACAGGGGCGGATAATTCACCCCTCCACTTT.

This chain uses TRBV30 with TRBJ1-3; D unclear. Germline values: CDR1 GTSNPN, CDR2 SVGIG (reference sequence). CDR3 size: 14 residues. Trimming removed 3 bases from V and 4 bases from J, with 13 bases in between. CDR3 DNA: TGTGCCTGGAGCCCCGGAACGGGGGGAAACACCATATATTTT. Translated, it gives CAWSPGTGGNTIYF.

The chain has TRBV7-6 and TRBJ2-3; 8 bases agree with TRBD2. Unmatched junction bases numbered 9, after V lost 4 bases and J lost 6 bases. The CDR3 runs to 15 residues. Germline CDR1 is SGHVS and CDR2 is FNYEAQ. The CDR3 spells CASSSPGLVTDTQYF. The CDR3 DNA is TGTGCCAGCAGCTCACCGGGACTAGTGACGGATACGCAGTATTTT.

V usage is TRBV15 and J usage is TRBJ2-3, with 7 bases matching TRBD2. There are 17 residues in the CDR3. In germline, CDR1 is LNHNV, CDR2 YYDKDF (reference sequence). V was clipped by 3 bases and J by 3 bases; unmatched bases: 12. The CDR3 sequence: CATSRDWGGRGTDTQYF. Here the CDR3 DNA reads TGTGCCACCAGCAGGGATTGGGGGGGGAGAGGGACAGATACGCAGTATTTT. Combining the CDR3 with reference TRBV15 and TRBJ2-3 gives the whole variable domain DAMVIQNPRYQVTQFGKPVTLSCSQTLNHNVMYWYQQKSSQAPKLLFHYYDKDFNNEADTPDNFQSRRPNTSFCFLDIRSPGLGDTAMYLCATSRDWGGRGTDTQYFGPGTRLTVL.

The chain employs TRBV5-1 and TRBJ2-1, with 8 bases that match TRBD1. Germline V gene sequence: CDR1 SGHRS, CDR2 YFSETQ. The CDR3 consists of 16 residues. The junction had 4 bases not matched to a gene; V was cut back by 0 bases and J by 2 bases. The CDR3 DNA sequence: TGCGCCAGCAGCTTGGAAAACAGGGGGGCCTACAATGAGCAGTTCTTC. This encodes CASSLENRGAYNEQFF.

The chain uses TRBV19 and TRBJ1-5; TRBD1 is a possible D gene (6 bases). The CDR3 loop spans 14 amino acids. The V gene lost 5 bases and the J gene lost 6 bases, with 14 bases spanning the gap. Germline V lookup: CDR1 LNHDA, CDR2 SQIVND (reference sequence). The CDR3 DNA reads TGTGCCAGTAGTGAGGCCAGGGGAAGTCAGCCCCAGCATTTT. It translates to CASSEARGSQPQHF.

The chain combines TRBV10-3 with TRBJ2-6; 10 bases are a match to TRBD1. The CDR3 is 18 amino acids. Losses at the gene ends were 10 bases for V and 1 base for J; bases not matched to a gene: 13. Germline CDR1 and CDR2: ENHRY and SYGVKD. CDR3 sequence: CATQRGQGVGSGANVLTF. The CDR3 nucleotides are TGTGCCACCCAGAGAGGACAGGGGGTTGGGTCTGGGGCCAACGTCCTGACTTTC.

The CDR3 DNA reads TGTGCCAGCAGCTTAGATCCCCGGGGGAGCAGCACAGATACGCAGTATTTT. Translating gives CASSLDPRGSSTDTQYF. The chain carries TRBV7-7 and TRBJ2-3; a possible D gene is TRBD2 (6 bases). This CDR3 is built from 17 residues. Trimming shortened V by 1 base and J by 0 bases, and 14 bases separated the two germline ends. Germline CDR1 is SSHAT and CDR2 is FNYEAQ (reference sequence). Looking up the rest from reference TRBV7-7 and TRBJ2-3 gives the full variable domain: GAGVSQSPRYKVTKRGQDVTLRCDPISSHATLYWYQQALGQGPEFLTYFNYEAQPDKSGLPSDRFSAERPEGSISTLTIQRTEQRDSAMYRCASSLDPRGSSTDTQYFGPGTRLTVL.

The chain links TRBV18 to TRBJ2-3; 9 nucleotides align to TRBD1. The CDR3 runs 16 residues. CDR1 and CDR2 (germline): KGHSH, LQKENI. Trimming removed 3 bases from V and 3 bases from J; junction bases left unmatched: 7. CDR3: CASSPDRDRVTDTQYF. The CDR3 DNA sequence: TGTGCCAGCTCACCGGACCGGGACAGGGTTACAGATACGCAGTATTTT.

The chain joins TRBV5-1 to TRBJ1-1; D might be TRBD1 (6 bases). Germline-derived CDR1 and CDR2 are SGHRS and YFSETQ. This CDR3 spans 14 amino acids. The V end lost 4 bases, the J end lost 5 bases, and 15 bases lay between the germline ends. The CDR3 DNA follows: TGCGCCAGCAGCGCCCAGGGGTGGGGGACTGAAGCTTTCTTT. Its protein product is CASSAQGWGTEAFF. Variable domain in full (rest from reference TRBV5-1 and TRBJ1-1): KAGVTQTPRYLIKTRGQQVTLSCSPISGHRSVSWYQQTPGQGLQFLFEYFSETQRNKGNFPGRFSGRQFSNSRSEMNVSTLELGDSALYLCASSAQGWGTEAFFGQGTRLTVV.

V and J are TRBV28 and TRBJ1-2; 7 bases line up with TRBD1. Germline V gene lookup returns CDR1 MDHEN and CDR2 SYDVKM. Unmatched junction bases numbered 3, after V lost 2 bases and J lost 3 bases. The CDR3 has 14 residues. The CDR3 bases are TGTGCCAGCAGTTTAAGACAGGGACACTATGGCTACACCTTC. This codes for CASSLRQGHYGYTF.

V usage is TRBV7-2 and J usage is TRBJ1-5; D is ambiguous. CDR1 SGHTA and CDR2 FQGNSA come from the germline V gene. V lost 0 bases to trimming and J lost 0 bases, with 6 bases between them. The CDR3 is 15 amino acids. The CDR3 protein is CASSLAAGSNQPQHF. The CDR3 nucleotides are TGTGCCAGCAGCTTAGCGGCAGGTAGCAATCAGCCCCAGCATTTT.

The chain uses TRBV19 and TRBJ1-6; 7 nucleotides agree with TRBD1. J lost 8 bases, V lost 6 bases, and 4 bases had no gene match. This CDR3 is built from 13 residues. CDR1 is LNHDA, CDR2 SQIVND, per germline (reference sequence). The CDR3 sequence: CASRGQSYSPLHF. The CDR3 DNA sequence: TGTGCCAGTAGGGGACAGAGTTATTCACCCCTCCACTTT.

The J gene is TRBJ2-7, the V gene TRBV10-3, with D possibly being TRBD2 (7 bases). Germline assignment: CDR1 ENHRY and CDR2 SYGVKD. The CDR3 consists of 14 residues. Trimming took off 6 bases at V and 3 bases at J, with 15 bases between the two ends. The CDR3 loop reads CAIRPEGEGYEQYF. The CDR3, as DNA: TGTGCCATCAGACCTGAGGGGGAGGGCTACGAGCAGTACTTC.

The V call is TRBV5-4, the J call TRBJ2-5; perhaps TRBD2 as D (5 bases). CDR3 length equals 14 residues. V lost 2 bases, J lost 8 bases, and 16 bases lay in between. Germline lookup yields CDR1 SGHNT and CDR2 YYREEE (reference sequence). The CDR3 region has the DNA TGTGCCAGCAGCTTAAGGACCGCCGGGGAAACCCAGTACTTC. The encoded protein is CASSLRTAGETQYF.

Points on this clone: Other DNA sequences in this specimen translate into the identical CDR3. The chain couples TRBV30 to TRBJ1-1; weak D call: TRBD1 (6 bases). This CDR3 is built from 13 residues. CDR1 is GTSNPN and CDR2 is SVGIG in the germline V gene (reference sequence). V was clipped by 0 bases and J by 5 bases, with 10 bases between them. The CDR3 is CAWSVQGNTEAFF. The DNA of the CDR3 is TGTGCCTGGAGTGTACAGGGAAATACTGAAGCTTTCTTT.

The rearrangement joins TRBV6-1 to TRBJ2-7; tentative D call: TRBD2 (6 bases). Germline V gene data show CDR1 as MNHNS and CDR2 as SASEGT. This CDR3 is built from 14 residues. The V and J ends lost 1 base and 0 bases respectively, with 7 bases between them. The CDR3 coding sequence is TGTGCCAGCAGTGAAGGGGGGGACTCCTACGAGCAGTACTTC. Amino acids: CASSEGGDSYEQYF.